These T cell receptor beta chains were read from a single sample in a study of spatial heterogeneity in lung cancer. Using its own MiXCR run on the 5' RACE reads, TCRdb lists one record per CDR3 protein. The sample has around 63,000 distinct CDR3 sequences; 8% to 9% are singletons. Sequenced here: PBMCs, sampled at surgery. These receptors originate from a female donor with early-stage non-small cell lung cancer. Each CDR3 is given with its conserved first and last residue.

v_gene: TRBV3-1; len: 13; j_gene: TRBJ1-1; CDR3aa: CASSLTGGTEAFF
v_gene: TRBV5-1; len: 13; j_gene: TRBJ2-7; CDR3aa: CASSLDLTYEQYF
v_gene: TRBV11-2; len: 12; j_gene: TRBJ2-1; CDR3aa: CASSLDNLAGRF
v_gene: TRBV6-2/TRBV6-3; len: 14; j_gene: TRBJ1-1; CDR3aa: CASSARGPNTEAFF
v_gene: TRBV10-3; len: 13; j_gene: TRBJ1-1; CDR3aa: CAMQSQVSTEAFF
v_gene: TRBV2; len: 14; j_gene: TRBJ1-6; CDR3aa: CASTRRDFNSPLHF
v_gene: TRBV5-1; len: 14; j_gene: TRBJ2-3; CDR3aa: CASSATGLGDTQYF
v_gene: TRBV20-1; len: 12; j_gene: TRBJ2-5; CDR3aa: CSAYGGQETQYF
v_gene: TRBV6-5; len: 14; j_gene: TRBJ2-1; CDR3aa: CASSLPSVNNEQFF
v_gene: TRBV5-1; len: 14; j_gene: TRBJ2-5; CDR3aa: CASSWQGARETQYF
v_gene: TRBV5-1; len: 15; j_gene: TRBJ1-2; CDR3aa: CASSGRDAASGGYTF
v_gene: TRBV29-1; len: 14; j_gene: TRBJ2-5; CDR3aa: CSAPASGGRETQYF
v_gene: TRBV5-6; len: 14; j_gene: TRBJ1-1; CDR3aa: CASSLGQVWTEAFF
v_gene: TRBV15; len: 15; j_gene: TRBJ2-1; CDR3aa: CATSRGTSVDNEQFF
v_gene: TRBV7-2; len: 15; j_gene: TRBJ2-2; CDR3aa: CASSPRTGNTGELFF
v_gene: TRBV7-6; len: 14; j_gene: TRBJ2-1; CDR3aa: CASSVGTGDNEQFF
v_gene: TRBV28; len: 13; j_gene: TRBJ2-1; CDR3aa: CASRGQSYNEQFF
v_gene: TRBV12-3/TRBV12-4; len: 15; j_gene: TRBJ1-2; CDR3aa: CASSLSRVRGYGYTF
v_gene: TRBV12-3/TRBV12-4; len: 13; j_gene: TRBJ2-1; CDR3aa: CASSPPGYNEQFF
v_gene: TRBV20-1; len: 19; j_gene: TRBJ1-1; CDR3aa: CSAPAQKGQGNLVNTEAFF
v_gene: TRBV3-1; len: 16; j_gene: TRBJ2-3; CDR3aa: CASSRSTSGGTDTQYF
v_gene: TRBV20-1; len: 13; j_gene: TRBJ1-4; CDR3aa: CSAPGQGGEKLFF
v_gene: TRBV6-1; len: 12; j_gene: TRBJ2-3; CDR3aa: CASREVGDTQYF
v_gene: TRBV3-1; len: 15; j_gene: TRBJ2-2; CDR3aa: CASSQNSGNTGELFF
v_gene: TRBV20-1; len: 14; j_gene: TRBJ1-6; CDR3aa: CSASKGTDNSPLHF